These 17 T cell receptor beta chains were sequenced from one sample in a study of T-cell reconstitution after alpha-beta-depleted transplantation in children. Unique molecular identifiers were used in preparing the TCRbeta library. Via MiXCR, TCRdb re-called the PCR reads, giving one row per CDR3 protein. The sample comprises about 540,000 distinct CDR3 sequences, 25% to 30% of which are singletons, and just over 35% rests with the top ten. This sample comprised PBMCs, obtained before TCRalphabeta/CD19-depleted stem cell transplant. The receptors derive from a boy less than two years old with Wiskott-Aldrich syndrome, due to receive a stem cell transplant.

The chain carries TRBV7-9 and TRBJ2-7; 8 nucleotides line up with TRBD1. Germline-derived CDR1 and CDR2 are SEHNR and FQNEAQ (reference sequence). The trim removed 8 bases at V and 2 bases at J, leaving 11 bases unmatched. CDR3 length: 15 residues. The CDR3 here is CASEGTGKITYEQYF. The CDR3 nucleotides read TGTGCCAGCGAGGGGACAGGCAAGATAACCTACGAGCAGTACTTC.

V is TRBV11-3 and J is TRBJ2-1, with a possible D match to TRBD2 (6 bases). The germline V gene encodes CDR1 SGHNT and CDR2 YENEEA. This CDR3 has 13 residues. Trimming took off 4 bases at V and 9 bases at J, with 13 bases between the two ends. The CDR3 DNA reads as TGTGCCAGCAGCTCCTCCCGCGGGGCTGAGCAGTTCTTC. This gives the protein CASSSSRGAEQFF.

CDR3 sequence reads: CASSLFGTGGYEQYF. The CDR3 DNA follows: TGTGCCAGCAGTTTATTCGGGACAGGGGGGTACGAGCAGTACTTC. V and J are TRBV28 and TRBJ2-7; 11 bases map to TRBD1. Germline loops: CDR1 MDHEN, CDR2 SYDVKM. The CDR3 runs to 15 residues. V was clipped by 1 base and J by 4 bases; unmatched bases: 3.

This clonotype was detected a few times. The CDR3: CASSVSGAGYIQYF. CDR3 DNA: TGTGCCAGCAGCGTATCGGGGGCAGGATACATTCAGTACTTC. The rearrangement joins TRBV9 to TRBJ2-4, with D perhaps being TRBD1 or TRBD2 (6 bases each). Per germline, CDR1 SGDLS and CDR2 YYNGEE. The germline V and J ends were trimmed by 1 base and 8 bases, with 13 bases remaining between them. The CDR3 loop spans 14 amino acids.

This clonotype was seen more than once but under ten times. The rearrangement links TRBV4-1 to TRBJ2-1; either TRBD1 or TRBD2 may supply D (5 bases each). This CDR3 has 17 residues. The V end lost 4 bases, the J end lost 0 bases, and 16 bases lay between the germline ends. Germline-derived CDR1 and CDR2 are MGHRA and YSYEKL. CDR3 loop: CASSPFMGEYSYNEQFF. The CDR3 DNA reads TGCGCCAGCAGCCCCTTTATGGGGGAGTACTCCTACAATGAGCAGTTCTTC.

The chain has TRBV10-3 and TRBJ2-5; D is possibly TRBD1 (5 bases). The V end lost 2 bases, the J end lost 5 bases, and 12 bases lay between the germline ends. CDR3 length: 14 residues. Germline CDR1 is ENHRY and CDR2 is SYGVKD. The CDR3 nucleotides are TGTGCCATCAGTGAGCGGAACGCAGGGGAGACCCAGTACTTC. Residues: CAISERNAGETQYF.

The chain employs TRBV29-1 and TRBJ2-5; D remains unclear. The CDR3 length is 13 residues. Germline assignment: CDR1 SQVTM and CDR2 ANQGSEA. V lost 4 bases, J lost 5 bases, and 14 bases lay in between. The DNA for the CDR3 is TGCAGCGTTGCCGGCAATAATGGGGAGACCCAGTACTTC. Translated: CSVAGNNGETQYF. Filled out from reference TRBV29-1 and TRBJ2-5, the complete variable domain reads SAVISQKPSRDICQRGTSLTIQCQVDSQVTMMFWYRQQPGQSLTLIATANQGSEATYESGFVIDKFPISRPNLTFSTLTVSNMSPEDSSIYLCSVAGNNGETQYFGPGTRLLVL.

The sample holds a few counts of this clonotype. This chain joins TRBV30 and TRBJ2-7; tentatively, D is TRBD1 or TRBD2 (5 bases each). CDR1 is GTSNPN, CDR2 SVGIG, per germline (reference sequence). Trimming cost V 2 bases and J 2 bases, with 10 bases left between them. The CDR3 extends over 13 amino acids. The CDR3 loop is CAWSRGGTYEQYF. Here the CDR3 DNA reads TGTGCCTGGAGTCGGGGCGGTACCTACGAGCAGTACTTC.

J is TRBJ2-7 and V is TRBV9, with D perhaps matching TRBD1 (6 bases). Trimming cost V 2 bases and J 3 bases, with 15 bases left between them. The CDR3 consists of 15 residues. Looked up from germline, CDR1 is SGDLS and CDR2 is YYNGEE. The DNA for the CDR3 is TGTGCCAGCAGCGTTTCCTGGGGCAGGGGCTACGAGCAGTACTTC. It yields the protein CASSVSWGRGYEQYF.

The chain recombines TRBV18 with TRBJ1-6, with D unresolved. The germline gives CDR1 KGHSH, CDR2 LQKENI. Trimming cost V 7 bases and J 9 bases, with 13 bases left between them. The CDR3 extends over 13 amino acids. The CDR3 DNA reads as TGTGCCAGCTTCACAGATCTCACTTCACCCCTCCACTTT. Translating gives CASFTDLTSPLHF.

This clonotype was counted a few times. This chain connects TRBV5-1 to TRBJ2-1; possible D gene TRBD2, 6 bases. This CDR3 is built from 15 residues. V lost 1 base to trimming and J lost 7 bases, with 15 bases between them. The germline gives CDR1 SGHRS, CDR2 YFSETQ. The CDR3 loop reads CASSLTSRLWNEQFF. The CDR3 bases are TGCGCCAGCAGCTTGACTAGCCGGCTGTGGAATGAGCAGTTCTTC.

This clonotype has a handful of counts. The chain combines TRBV11-2 with TRBJ2-4; perhaps D is TRBD1 or TRBD2 (5 bases each). The V end lost 4 bases, the J end lost 11 bases, and 15 bases lay between the germline ends. This CDR3 comprises 13 residues. Per the germline V gene, CDR1 is SGHAT and CDR2 is FQNNGV. CDR3 in amino acids: CASSSDGAAVQYF. The CDR3 coding sequence is TGTGCCAGCAGCTCCGACGGGGCTGCCGTTCAGTACTTC.

This clonotype was observed a few times. The chain carries TRBV7-2 and TRBJ1-6, with D possibly being TRBD1 (5 bases). CDR1 is SGHTA and CDR2 is FQGNSA in the germline V gene. The CDR3 sequence is 16 residues long. V was shortened by 3 bases and J by 10 bases, with 19 bases between the two germline ends. The CDR3, as DNA: TGTGCCAGCAGCTTCCGCCGGACGCGGGACGAATCACCCCTCCACTTT. Protein sequence: CASSFRRTRDESPLHF. Full variable domain (remainder filled in from reference TRBV7-2 and TRBJ1-6): GAGVSQSPSNKVTEKGKDVELRCDPISGHTALYWYRQSLGQGLEFLIYFQGNSAPDKSGLPSDRFSAERTGGSVSTLTIQRTQQEDSAVYLCASSFRRTRDESPLHFGNGTRLTVT.

This clonotype appeared a few times. The V call is TRBV4-1, the J call TRBJ2-1, with D possibly matching TRBD2 (5 bases). CDR1 MGHRA and CDR2 YSYEKL come from the germline V gene. CDR3 length: 16 amino acids. Trimming took 4 bases from V and 0 from J, leaving 13 bases between them. CDR3 in amino acids: CASSLRAVSSYNEQFF. The DNA for the CDR3 is TGCGCCAGCAGCCTCAGAGCGGTTAGCTCCTACAATGAGCAGTTCTTC.

This chain links TRBV2 with TRBJ2-2; a weak D match, TRBD1 (6 bases). The V gene's germline CDR1 is SNHLY and CDR2 FYNNEI. The V end lost 7 bases, the J end lost 0 bases, and 15 bases lay between the germline ends. CDR3 length: 16 amino acids. CDR3 DNA sequence: TGTGCCAGCAAACCGGGACACTACGCGAACACCGGGGAGCTGTTTTTT. Translated, it gives CASKPGHYANTGELFF.

This clonotype has a handful of counts. V and J are TRBV20-1 and TRBJ2-7, with 12 positions matching TRBD2. The CDR3 spans 14 residues. Germline V gives CDR1 DFQATT, CDR2 SNEGSKA (reference sequence). Losses at the gene ends were 3 bases for V and 2 bases for J; bases not matched to a gene: 2. The CDR3 spells CSASRTSGTYEQYF. CDR3 coding DNA: TGCAGTGCTAGCAGGACTAGCGGGACCTACGAGCAGTACTTC.

The J gene is TRBJ2-1, the V gene TRBV5-6; D remains unclear. The germline V and J ends were trimmed by 3 bases and 3 bases, with 16 bases remaining between them. Germline loops: CDR1 SGHDT, CDR2 YYEEEE. The length of the CDR3 is 16 residues. The CDR3 region has the DNA TGTGCCAGCAGCTCCTGGGGTAAAAGCCTCTACAATGAGCAGTTCTTC. Amino acids: CASSSWGKSLYNEQFF.